The 8 T cell receptor beta chains below all came from one sample that was sequenced in a study of shared clonotypes between healthy human individuals. Generated by immunoSEQ multiplex PCR, the TCRdb table keeps only in-frame clones and is missing some. The repertoire holds 2 million to 3 million clones, with 93% as singletons. The sequenced sample was naive CD4+ T cells from PBMCs. Documented subset: CD45RA+ positively selected. The source of these receptors is a young man in good health. Some clones in this sample may be carry-over from other donors' samples.

V gene TRBV29-1 combines with J gene TRBJ2-1; 13 bases fit TRBD2. The CDR3 extends over 15 amino acids. Germline values: CDR1 SQVTM, CDR2 ANQGSEA. With V trimmed by 5 bases and J by 7 bases, 8 bases remained unmatched. CDR3 sequence (DNA): TGCAGCGTTCACTCCGGACTAGCGGGAGTGAATGAGCAGTTCTTC. It encodes CSVHSGLAGVNEQFF.

This chain joins TRBV28 and TRBJ2-7; D could derive from TRBD1 or TRBD2 (5 bases each). Trimming left V 4 bases short and J 0 bases short, with 13 bases between. The CDR3 runs 15 residues. Germline loops: CDR1 MDHEN, CDR2 SYDVKM. The CDR3 region is CASSSPGLLSYEQYF. CDR3 coding DNA: TGTGCCAGCAGTTCCCCGGGGCTCCTCTCCTACGAGCAGTACTTC.

The chain has TRBV7-9 and TRBJ1-5; D might be TRBD1 (6 bases). With 5 bases removed from V and 1 base from J, the gap between germline ends came to 18 bases. The CDR3 consists of 17 residues. Per germline, CDR1 SEHNR and CDR2 FQNEAQ (reference sequence). The DNA of the CDR3 is TGTGCCAGCAGCCCCTCGGGGGGGGCTATCAGCAATCAGCCCCAGCATTTT. Translating gives CASSPSGGAISNQPQHF. Looking up the rest from reference TRBV7-9 and TRBJ1-5 gives the full variable domain: DTGVSQNPRHKITKRGQNVTFRCDPISEHNRLYWYRQTLGQGPEFLTYFQNEAQLEKSRLLSDRFSAERPKGSFSTLEIQRTEQGDSAMYLCASSPSGGAISNQPQHFGDGTRLSIL.

The chain joins TRBV28 to TRBJ2-7; 7 bases map to TRBD1. The CDR3 length is 15 residues. With 2 bases clipped from V and 4 bases from J, the junction kept 8 bases outside the gene matches. Per the germline V gene, CDR1 is MDHEN and CDR2 is SYDVKM. Here the CDR3 reads CASSLGGQLLYEQYF. CDR3 bases: TGTGCCAGCAGTTTAGGGGGACAGCTACTTTACGAGCAGTACTTC.

This clone was observed a single time. This rearrangement joins TRBV10-3 to TRBJ2-7; 9 bases match TRBD1. Unmatched junction bases numbered 8, after V lost 6 bases and J lost 5 bases. Germline loops: CDR1 ENHRY, CDR2 SYGVKD. The CDR3 contains 14 residues. CDR3 region: CAISPGQGGDEQYF. The DNA of the CDR3 is TGTGCCATCAGCCCGGGACAGGGAGGGGACGAGCAGTACTTC.

This rearrangement joins TRBV9 to TRBJ2-1; 9 bases line up with TRBD2. Germline values: CDR1 SGDLS, CDR2 YYNGEE. The CDR3 runs to 18 residues. Germline trimming cut 0 bases from V and 4 bases from J; bases unmatched to any gene: 11. This CDR3 reads CASSVEGGRAATYNEQFF. CDR3 in DNA: TGTGCCAGCAGCGTAGAAGGCGGGAGGGCCGCTACGTACAATGAGCAGTTCTTC.

This clone was counted between two and nine times. The gene calls are TRBV19 and TRBJ2-2; D is ambiguous. Germline loops: CDR1 LNHDA, CDR2 SQIVND (reference sequence). V lost 9 bases, J lost 4 bases, and 9 bases lay in between. This CDR3 is 12 amino acids long. Here the CDR3 DNA reads TGTGCCAGCACCTCTCGCACCGGGGAGCTGTTTTTT. Translating gives CASTSRTGELFF.

This clone was counted once. V gene TRBV25-1 combines with J gene TRBJ2-5; TRBD2 aligns across 9 bases. CDR1 is MGHDK, CDR2 SYGVNS, per germline. The CDR3 totals 14 residues. V was clipped by 6 bases and J by 4 bases; unmatched bases: 6. CDR3 nucleotide sequence: TGTGCCAGCAGCCGCGGGCGGGAGGGAGAGACCCAGTACTTC. It encodes CASSRGREGETQYF.